The 9 T cell receptor beta chains in this list originate from one sample, sequenced in a study of OX40 agonist ivuxolimab in advanced cancers. The protocol was immunoSEQ multiplex PCR, while the TCRdb copy is restricted to in-frame clones and leaves out a portion. The sample includes approximately 76,000 clones, approximately 85% of them seen just once. The sample in question was CD4+ or CD8+ T cells sorted from blood, obtained in a trial of the OX40 agonist ivuxolimab. These receptors were obtained from an adult with an advanced solid tumor such as melanoma, head and neck, liver or kidney cancer.

The chain carries TRBV7-2 and TRBJ1-6; 9 bases fit TRBD1. V was clipped by 3 bases and J by 11 bases; unmatched bases: 5. Germline V lookup: CDR1 SGHTA, CDR2 FQGNSA. The CDR3 contains 14 residues. CDR3 protein: CASSLGQGWTPLHF. In DNA form, the CDR3 reads TGTGCCAGCAGCTTGGGACAGGGATGGACACCCCTCCACTTT.

The chain combines TRBV4-1 with TRBJ1-2; 8 nucleotides line up with TRBD1. V was clipped by 0 bases and J by 7 bases; unmatched bases: 7. The CDR3 spans 15 residues. CDR1 is MGHRA and CDR2 is YSYEKL in the germline V gene. CDR3 nucleotides: TGCGCCAGCAGCCAAGAGGGGCAGGGGGCGCGTGGCTACACCTTC. Translating it yields CASSQEGQGARGYTF.

The chain combines TRBV6-5 with TRBJ2-7, with D perhaps assigned TRBD1 or TRBD2 (5 bases each). CDR3 length: 14 amino acids. In germline, CDR1 is MNHEY, CDR2 SVGAGI. Trimming took off 6 bases at V and 0 bases at J, with 12 bases between the two ends. CDR3: CASSYAGSSYEQYF. The CDR3 coding sequence is TGTGCCAGCAGCTACGCAGGGAGCTCCTACGAGCAGTACTTC.

This rearrangement joins TRBV5-6 to TRBJ1-1; the D gene is possibly TRBD1 (6 bases). CDR1 is SGHDT, CDR2 YYEEEE, per germline. Trimming left V 3 bases short and J 1 base short, with 16 bases between. The CDR3 totals 16 residues. This CDR3 reads CASSSRRARGNTEAFF. CDR3 sequence (DNA): TGTGCCAGCAGCTCAAGGAGGGCCAGGGGGAACACTGAAGCTTTCTTT.

The chain couples TRBV4-2 to TRBJ2-7; 12 bases align to TRBD1. After removal of 4 bases from V and 7 bases from J, the junction contained 8 bases not matched to a gene. Per the germline V gene, CDR1 is LGHNA and CDR2 is YNFKEQ. There are 15 residues in the CDR3. The CDR3 bases are TGTGCCAGCAGCCCCCAGGGGGACAGGGGGCATGAGCAGTACTTC. It encodes CASSPQGDRGHEQYF.

This chain joins TRBV5-1 and TRBJ1-5; a weak D match, TRBD1 (6 bases). CDR3 length: 15 amino acids. CDR1 is SGHRS, CDR2 YFSETQ, per germline. V was pared by 0 bases and J by 5 bases, with 12 bases between. The CDR3 spells CASSLAAGAHQPQHF. Written as DNA, the CDR3 is TGCGCCAGCAGCTTGGCAGCAGGGGCTCATCAGCCCCAGCATTTT.

The table lists this clone with a count of one. The chain joins TRBV19 to TRBJ2-1; perhaps TRBD2 as D (6 bases). This CDR3 is 15 amino acids long. The germline V gene has CDR1 LNHDA and CDR2 SQIVND (reference sequence). The germline V and J ends were trimmed by 8 bases and 0 bases, with 14 bases remaining between them. The CDR3 protein is CASRDSPSSYNEQFF. In DNA form, the CDR3 reads TGTGCCAGTCGGGACTCTCCGAGCTCCTACAATGAGCAGTTCTTC. The whole variable domain, remainder taken from reference TRBV19 and TRBJ2-1, is DGGITQSPKYLFRKEGQNVTLSCEQNLNHDAMYWYRQDPGQGLRLIYYSQIVNDFQKGDIAEGYSVSREKKESFPLTVTSAQKNPTAFYLCASRDSPSSYNEQFFGPGTRLTVL.

The chain is built from TRBV19 and TRBJ1-2; D unresolved. Germline-derived CDR1 and CDR2 are LNHDA and SQIVND (reference sequence). The CDR3 runs 13 residues. Trimming shortened V by 0 bases and J by 6 bases, and 8 bases separated the two germline ends. Here the CDR3 reads CASSIEGYHGYTF. CDR3 bases: TGTGCCAGTAGTATAGAAGGGTACCATGGCTACACCTTC.

The chain links TRBV11-2 to TRBJ2-7, with 9 bases identical to TRBD2. The trim removed 5 bases at V and 2 bases at J, leaving 7 bases unmatched. CDR1 is SGHAT, CDR2 FQNNGV, per germline. The CDR3 is made up of 15 amino acids. CDR3 amino acids: CASSATSGPTYEQYF. The CDR3 coding sequence is TGTGCCAGCAGCGCCACTAGCGGGCCTACCTACGAGCAGTACTTC.